Listed below are T cell receptor beta chains from one sample, sequenced in a study of molecular identifiers for immune sequencing clone quantification. A single record per CDR3 protein comes from TCRdb applying MiXCR to the PCR reads. The sample includes under 600,000 distinct CDR3 sequences, around a fifth seen only once; the top ten take about 0.8%. The sample comprised naive CD8+ T cells from blood, with Jurkat cell RNA spiked in. Receptors originate from a human donor in good health. Some libraries in this study had Jurkat cell RNA spiked in. The CDR3 runs from the conserved cysteine through the conserved F or W. The D gene is left open where the match is weak. Clone size appears in some rows only: once, few, many, or a class for an expanded clone.

clone size: many
D gene: TRBD1
V gene: TRBV4-1
J gene: TRBJ2-7
CDR3 protein: CASSQRGQGIYEQYF
CDR3 DNA: TGCGCCAGCAGCCAGAGGGGACAGGGGATCTACGAGCAGTACTTC

clone size: many
D gene: NA
V gene: TRBV2
J gene: TRBJ2-3
CDR3 protein: CASRRPETESSTDTQYF
CDR3 DNA: TGTGCCAGCAGGAGACCGGAGACGGAGTCCAGCACAGATACGCAGTATTTT

clone size: many
D gene: TRBD1
V gene: TRBV7-9
J gene: TRBJ2-2
CDR3 protein: CATPRQGASGELFF
CDR3 DNA: TGTGCCACCCCTCGGCAGGGGGCCTCCGGGGAGCTGTTTTTT

clone size: many
D gene: NA
V gene: TRBV2
J gene: TRBJ1-2
CDR3 protein: CASRQDYGYTF
CDR3 DNA: TGTGCCAGCAGACAGGACTATGGCTACACCTTC

clone size: many
D gene: TRBD1
V gene: TRBV27
J gene: TRBJ1-5
CDR3 protein: CASSLHRDSPNQPQHF
CDR3 DNA: TGTGCCAGCAGTCTCCACCGGGACAGCCCCAATCAGCCCCAGCATTTT

clone size: NA
D gene: TRBD1
V gene: TRBV14
J gene: TRBJ2-6
CDR3 protein: CASSQAKGRTGLSGANVLTF
CDR3 DNA: TGTGCCAGCAGCCAAGCAAAGGGCAGGACAGGGCTCTCTGGGGCCAACGTCCTGACTTTC

clone size: many
D gene: NA
V gene: TRBV28
J gene: TRBJ2-2
CDR3 protein: CASSSGQLTGELFF
CDR3 DNA: TGTGCCAGCAGTTCAGGACAGCTCACCGGGGAGCTGTTTTTT

clone size: few
D gene: NA
V gene: TRBV6-5
J gene: TRBJ1-1
CDR3 protein: CASKHRGTNAEAFF
CDR3 DNA: TGTGCCAGCAAACATCGGGGGACGAACGCTGAAGCTTTCTTT

clone size: few
D gene: NA
V gene: TRBV20-1
J gene: TRBJ2-5
CDR3 protein: CSALDLDLETQYF
CDR3 DNA: TGCAGTGCTTTAGACCTCGATTTGGAGACCCAGTACTTC

clone size: few
D gene: NA
V gene: TRBV4-3
J gene: TRBJ2-7
CDR3 protein: CASSQWPRWEQYF
CDR3 DNA: TGCGCCAGCAGCCAATGGCCTAGGTGGGAGCAGTACTTC

clone size: many
D gene: NA
V gene: TRBV6-2/TRBV6-3
J gene: TRBJ2-7
CDR3 protein: CASSQDSYEQYF
CDR3 DNA: TGTGCCAGCAGCCAGGACAGCTACGAGCAGTACTTC

clone size: few
D gene: TRBD1
V gene: TRBV4-1
J gene: TRBJ2-1
CDR3 protein: CASSQGQADYNEQFF
CDR3 DNA: TGCGCCAGCAGCCAGGGACAGGCTGACTACAATGAGCAGTTCTTC

clone size: few
D gene: NA
V gene: TRBV12-3/TRBV12-4
J gene: TRBJ2-7
CDR3 protein: CASSLHLVTYEQYF
CDR3 DNA: TGTGCCAGCAGTCTACATCTCGTTACCTACGAGCAGTACTTC

clone size: many
D gene: NA
V gene: TRBV11-2
J gene: TRBJ2-3
CDR3 protein: CASSLMAADTQYF
CDR3 DNA: TGTGCCAGCAGCTTAATGGCAGCAGATACGCAGTATTTT

clone size: few
D gene: TRBD2
V gene: TRBV7-3
J gene: TRBJ2-3
CDR3 protein: CASSAQSGRGADTQYF
CDR3 DNA: TGTGCCAGCAGCGCGCAATCGGGGAGGGGCGCAGATACGCAGTATTTT

clone size: many
D gene: NA
V gene: TRBV10-3
J gene: TRBJ2-5
CDR3 protein: CAISESLGEETQYF
CDR3 DNA: TGTGCCATCAGTGAGTCGCTCGGGGAAGAGACCCAGTACTTC

clone size: NA
D gene: TRBD2
V gene: TRBV12-3/TRBV12-4
J gene: TRBJ2-3
CDR3 protein: CASTLPGLAGTWTDTQYF
CDR3 DNA: TGTGCCAGCACCCTTCCGGGACTAGCGGGGACGTGGACAGATACGCAGTATTTT

clone size: many
D gene: NA
V gene: TRBV19
J gene: TRBJ1-6
CDR3 protein: CASSIDLGVRSPLHF
CDR3 DNA: TGTGCCAGTAGTATAGATCTCGGGGTTCGCTCACCCCTCCACTTT

clone size: many
D gene: NA
V gene: TRBV5-4
J gene: TRBJ2-5
CDR3 protein: CASSVGQTYQETQYF
CDR3 DNA: TGTGCCAGCAGCGTTGGACAGACGTACCAAGAGACCCAGTACTTC

clone size: few
D gene: NA
V gene: TRBV29-1
J gene: TRBJ2-1
CDR3 protein: CSVDRTSSYNEQFF
CDR3 DNA: TGCAGCGTTGACAGGACCAGCTCCTACAATGAGCAGTTCTTC

clone size: many
D gene: NA
V gene: TRBV4-1
J gene: TRBJ1-3
CDR3 protein: CASSQVYGISSGNTIYF
CDR3 DNA: TGCGCCAGCAGCCAAGTCTATGGGATCAGCTCTGGAAACACCATATATTTT

clone size: many
D gene: NA
V gene: TRBV4-3
J gene: TRBJ2-7
CDR3 protein: CASSQGFGDIAYEQYF
CDR3 DNA: TGCGCCAGCAGCCAAGGGTTTGGGGACATTGCCTACGAGCAGTACTTC

clone size: many
D gene: TRBD2
V gene: TRBV7-2
J gene: TRBJ2-7
CDR3 protein: CASSQLAGGPNSYEQYF
CDR3 DNA: TGTGCCAGCAGCCAATTAGCGGGGGGCCCGAATTCCTACGAGCAGTACTTC

clone size: few
D gene: TRBD1
V gene: TRBV28
J gene: TRBJ2-3
CDR3 protein: CASSARQGASYTDTQYF
CDR3 DNA: TGTGCCAGCAGTGCCAGACAGGGGGCGAGTTACACAGATACGCAGTATTTT

clone size: many
D gene: TRBD2
V gene: TRBV25-1
J gene: TRBJ2-3
CDR3 protein: CASSALAGSTDTQYF
CDR3 DNA: TGTGCCAGCAGTGCTCTAGCGGGTTCCACAGATACGCAGTATTTT

clone size: NA
D gene: NA
V gene: TRBV27
J gene: TRBJ2-3
CDR3 protein: CASSLTSPYPSTNTQYF
CDR3 DNA: TGTGCCAGCAGCCTAACTAGTCCCTATCCCAGCACAAATACGCAGTATTTT

clone size: many
D gene: TRBD1
V gene: TRBV15
J gene: TRBJ2-2
CDR3 protein: CATSRDGQEFTGELFF
CDR3 DNA: TGTGCCACCAGCAGAGATGGACAGGAGTTCACCGGGGAGCTGTTTTTT

clone size: NA
D gene: NA
V gene: TRBV9
J gene: TRBJ1-5
CDR3 protein: CASSATGLNQPRHF
CDR3 DNA: TGTGCCAGCAGCGCAACAGGGCTGAATCAGCCCCGGCATTTT

clone size: NA
D gene: NA
V gene: TRBV19
J gene: TRBJ2-1
CDR3 protein: CASSIVAAYNEQFF
CDR3 DNA: TGTGCCAGTAGTATTGTAGCGGCCTACAATGAGCAGTTCTTC

clone size: NA
D gene: NA
V gene: TRBV15
J gene: TRBJ2-3
CDR3 protein: CATSSERQITDTQYF
CDR3 DNA: TGTGCCACCAGCAGTGAGAGACAGATCACAGATACGCAGTATTTT

clone size: NA
D gene: NA
V gene: TRBV9
J gene: TRBJ2-2
CDR3 protein: CASSPVGTGEPFF
CDR3 DNA: TGTGCCAGCAGCCCAGTCGGCACCGGGGAGCCGTTTTTT

clone size: many
D gene: NA
V gene: TRBV12-3/TRBV12-4
J gene: TRBJ1-6
CDR3 protein: CASSLTASSYNSPLHF
CDR3 DNA: TGTGCCAGCAGTTTAACGGCGAGCTCCTATAATTCACCCCTCCACTTT

clone size: few
D gene: NA
V gene: TRBV30
J gene: TRBJ1-3
CDR3 protein: CARVIFSGNTIYF
CDR3 DNA: TGTGCCCGGGTCATCTTCTCTGGAAACACCATATATTTT

clone size: many
D gene: NA
V gene: TRBV19
J gene: TRBJ1-1
CDR3 protein: CASSMGDEAFF
CDR3 DNA: TGTGCCAGTAGTATGGGGGATGAAGCTTTCTTT

clone size: few
D gene: NA
V gene: TRBV11-2
J gene: TRBJ1-3
CDR3 protein: CASSSAGVTGNTIYF
CDR3 DNA: TGTGCCAGCAGCTCTGCGGGGGTTACTGGAAACACCATATATTTT

clone size: once
D gene: NA
V gene: TRBV27
J gene: TRBJ2-1
CDR3 protein: CASSLGNNEQLF
CDR3 DNA: TGTGCCAGCAGTTTAGGGAACAATGAGCAGCTCTTC

clone size: few
D gene: NA
V gene: TRBV12-3/TRBV12-4
J gene: TRBJ1-4
CDR3 protein: CASSFLAGQEKLFF
CDR3 DNA: TGTGCCAGCAGTTTCCTAGCTGGACAGGAAAAACTGTTTTTT

clone size: NA
D gene: TRBD2
V gene: TRBV4-3
J gene: TRBJ2-1
CDR3 protein: CASSQDSVTSGSSNEQFF
CDR3 DNA: TGCGCCAGCAGCCAAGATTCCGTGACTAGCGGGAGCAGTAATGAGCAGTTCTTC

clone size: many
D gene: TRBD1
V gene: TRBV7-6
J gene: TRBJ2-2
CDR3 protein: CASSDPIQPGQGGLAGELFF
CDR3 DNA: TGTGCCAGCAGCGACCCAATTCAGCCGGGACAGGGCGGGTTGGCCGGGGAGCTGTTTTTT

clone size: few
D gene: NA
V gene: TRBV9
J gene: TRBJ2-1
CDR3 protein: CASSVDGGKVNEQFF
CDR3 DNA: TGTGCCAGCAGCGTTGATGGGGGAAAGGTCAATGAGCAGTTCTTC

clone size: NA
D gene: TRBD1
V gene: TRBV7-9
J gene: TRBJ2-1
CDR3 protein: CASSFSSGQGWNEQFF
CDR3 DNA: TGTGCCAGCAGCTTCTCTTCGGGACAGGGTTGGAATGAGCAGTTCTTC

clone size: NA
D gene: NA
V gene: TRBV19
J gene: TRBJ2-1
CDR3 protein: CASSTSGPGEQFF
CDR3 DNA: TGTGCCAGTAGTACGAGCGGCCCTGGTGAGCAGTTCTTC

clone size: NA
D gene: NA
V gene: TRBV11-2
J gene: TRBJ2-3
CDR3 protein: CASSLVFGESAPGPGTDTQYF
CDR3 DNA: TGTGCCAGCAGCTTAGTGTTCGGGGAATCAGCTCCCGGGCCTGGCACAGATACGCAGTATTTT

clone size: few
D gene: NA
V gene: TRBV6-2/TRBV6-3
J gene: TRBJ2-3
CDR3 protein: CASSYEKLAPDTQYF
CDR3 DNA: TGTGCCAGCAGTTACGAAAAACTAGCACCAGATACGCAGTATTTT

clone size: NA
D gene: NA
V gene: TRBV19
J gene: TRBJ1-5
CDR3 protein: CASSILAGTLFGNQPQHF
CDR3 DNA: TGTGCCAGTAGTATATTGGCAGGGACCCTATTTGGCAATCAGCCCCAGCATTTT

clone size: many
D gene: TRBD2
V gene: TRBV7-9
J gene: TRBJ2-3
CDR3 protein: CASSLAIAGGGHADTQYF
CDR3 DNA: TGTGCCAGCAGCTTGGCCATAGCGGGAGGTGGGCACGCAGATACGCAGTATTTT

clone size: few
D gene: NA
V gene: TRBV24-1
J gene: TRBJ2-2
CDR3 protein: CATSDGGPSRSHAGELFF
CDR3 DNA: TGTGCCACCAGTGATGGCGGCCCTTCCCGATCGCACGCCGGGGAGCTGTTTTTT